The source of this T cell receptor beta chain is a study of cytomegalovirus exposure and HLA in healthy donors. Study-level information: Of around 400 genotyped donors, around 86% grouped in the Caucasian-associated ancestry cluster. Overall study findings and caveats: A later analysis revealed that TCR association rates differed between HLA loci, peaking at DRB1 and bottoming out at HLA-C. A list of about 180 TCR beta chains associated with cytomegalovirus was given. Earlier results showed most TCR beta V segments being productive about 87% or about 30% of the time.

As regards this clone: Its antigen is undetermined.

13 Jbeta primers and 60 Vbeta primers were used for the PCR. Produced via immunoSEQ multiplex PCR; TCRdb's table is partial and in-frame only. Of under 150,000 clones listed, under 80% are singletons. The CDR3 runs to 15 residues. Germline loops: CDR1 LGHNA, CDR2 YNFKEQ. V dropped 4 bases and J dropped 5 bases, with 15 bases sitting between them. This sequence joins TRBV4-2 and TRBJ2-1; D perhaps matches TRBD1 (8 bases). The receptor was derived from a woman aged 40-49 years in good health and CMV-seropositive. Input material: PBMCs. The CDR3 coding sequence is TGTGCCAGCAGCCCCGACAGGGGAGGGGACAATGAGCAGTTCTTC. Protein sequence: CASSPDRGGDNEQFF.